The 11 T cell receptor beta chains below come from one sample, sequenced in a study of T cells in tumors after PD-1 blockade. Generated by immunoSEQ multiplex PCR, the TCRdb table keeps only in-frame clones and is missing some. This sample has tens of thousands of clones, with approximately 70% found just once. Sequenced material: PBMCs, taken after anti-PD-1 treatment. Source of these receptors: a human donor with basal cell carcinoma.

This chain uses TRBV9 with TRBJ1-6; D might be TRBD1 (6 bases). This CDR3 spans 16 amino acids. The V gene lost 4 bases and the J gene lost 7 bases, with 18 bases spanning the gap. CDR1 is SGDLS, CDR2 YYNGEE, per germline. The CDR3 nucleotides read TGTGCCAGCAGCTCCAACTTTCTGGGACAAAATTCACCCCTCCACTTT. This gives the protein CASSSNFLGQNSPLHF.

The chain employs TRBV4-3 and TRBJ1-5; no reliable D call. The CDR3 is 15 residues long. Trimming took off 4 bases at V and 3 bases at J, with 13 bases between the two ends. CDR1 and CDR2 from the germline V gene are LGHNA and YSLEER. CDR3 protein: CASSLLASANQPQHF. The CDR3 DNA reads TGCGCCAGCAGCCTCCTGGCTTCCGCCAATCAGCCCCAGCATTTT.

The V gene is TRBV7-2, the J gene TRBJ2-5, with 8 bases matching TRBD2. From germline, CDR1 is SGHTA and CDR2 FQGNSA. V shed 5 bases, J shed 4 bases, and the junction held 18 bases outside the gene matches. The length of the CDR3 is 18 residues. CDR3 bases: TGTGCCAGCAGCCCACTTTATGGAGCGGGAGCTATTGGAGAGACCCAGTACTTC. Translation: CASSPLYGAGAIGETQYF.

The rearrangement uses TRBV6-2 or TRBV6-3 and TRBJ2-7; 10 bases are shared with TRBD2. CDR1 and CDR2 (germline): MNHEY, SVGEGT. This CDR3 is 16 amino acids long. Unmatched junction bases numbered 13, after V lost 6 bases and J lost 5 bases. CDR3 residues: CASRYLVASGGDEQYF. Written as DNA, the CDR3 is TGTGCCAGCAGATACCTGGTGGCTAGCGGGGGCGACGAGCAGTACTTC.

This sequence joins TRBV15 and TRBJ1-1; no definite D call. The CDR3 loop spans 14 amino acids. Deletions cut 11 bases from V and 1 base from J, with 17 bases between. CDR1 is LNHNV, CDR2 YYDKDF, per germline (reference sequence). CDR3 sequence: CAAGRRGWNTEAFF. DNA of the CDR3: TGTGCCGCCGGTAGGAGAGGGTGGAACACTGAAGCTTTCTTT.

The V call is TRBV11-3, the J call TRBJ2-6, with 9 bases fitting TRBD1. V gave up 3 bases and J gave up 0 bases; unmatched junction bases: 9. The germline V gene encodes CDR1 SGHNT and CDR2 YENEEA. This CDR3 has 19 amino acids. This CDR3 reads CASSFFSGQGNSGANVLTF. The DNA of the CDR3 is TGTGCCAGCAGCTTCTTCTCCGGACAGGGGAACTCTGGGGCCAACGTCCTGACTTTC.

This clone was observed a handful of times. The chain recombines TRBV19 with TRBJ1-4; 9 nucleotides agree with TRBD1. Germline trimming cut 0 bases from V and 8 bases from J; bases unmatched to any gene: 4. The CDR3 length is 15 residues. Germline assignment: CDR1 LNHDA and CDR2 SQIVND (reference sequence). CDR3 protein: CASSIEDRGIEKLFF. Written as DNA, the CDR3 is TGTGCCAGTAGTATAGAGGACAGGGGAATAGAAAAACTGTTTTTT.

This chain joins TRBV5-3 and TRBJ1-1; D is possibly TRBD1 (5 bases). TRBV5-3 is filed as an ORF, its function uncertain. The CDR3 is made up of 17 amino acids. V gave up 0 bases and J gave up 2 bases, with 17 bases separating them. The CDR3, as DNA: TGTGCCAGAAGCTTGGGAGTCAGGGTTGGGGCAAACACTGAAGCTTTCTTT. The encoded protein is CARSLGVRVGANTEAFF.

The chain joins TRBV18 to TRBJ2-3; no definite D call. V lost 1 base, J lost 2 bases, and 7 bases lay in between. The CDR3 consists of 14 residues. CDR1 is KGHSH and CDR2 is LQKENI in the germline V gene. The CDR3 region has the DNA TGTGCCAGCTCACCACGGGCGGACACAGATACGCAGTATTTT. Protein sequence: CASSPRADTDTQYF.

Written as DNA, the CDR3 is TGTGCCAGCAGCTCCCCGACAGGGATCTCCGAGCAGTACTTC. Amino acids: CASSSPTGISEQYF. The chain has TRBV7-2 and TRBJ2-7; 7 nucleotides agree with TRBD1. This CDR3 region has 14 residues. The junction had 9 bases not matched to a gene; V was cut back by 4 bases and J by 6 bases. Germline CDR1 reads SGHTA; CDR2 reads FQGNSA.

The chain is built from TRBV11-1 and TRBJ2-2, with TRBD2 matching over 7 bases. This CDR3 has 16 amino acids. Germline CDR1 reads SGHAT; CDR2 reads FQDESV (reference sequence). Germline trimming cut 7 bases from V and 2 bases from J; bases unmatched to any gene: 10. The CDR3 DNA reads TGTGCCAGCACCTCGGGTACGGGAGGAAACACCGGGGAGCTGTTTTTT. Protein: CASTSGTGGNTGELFF.